This T cell receptor beta chain was sequenced in a study of cytomegalovirus exposure and HLA in healthy donors. Both 60 Vbeta primers and 13 Jbeta primers went into the PCR. Sequencing used immunoSEQ multiplex PCR; TCRdb keeps in-frame clones, though not all of them. The data contain approximately 120,000 clones, roughly 70% of them singletons. Germline V CDR1 and CDR2: LGHNA, YNFKEQ. V shed 2 bases, J shed 5 bases, and the junction held 4 bases outside the gene matches. The CDR3 is 15 amino acids. Study results and limitations: Later analysis suggested most CMV-associated TCR beta chains were HLA-restricted. In a later analysis, HLA-associated beta chains showed higher expansion and lower generation probabilities than comparable chains. A list of around 150 TCR beta chains associated with cytomegalovirus was given. Accounts indicate the classifier identified cytomegalovirus status with strong specificity and sensitivity.

For this clone: Its antigen is still unknown.

The J gene is TRBJ2-1, the V gene TRBV4-2; 9 bases fit TRBD2. This TCR was recovered from a man between 40 and 49 years old in good health and CMV-seropositive. Sequencing was done on a sample of PBMCs. The CDR3 DNA reads TGTGCCAGCAGCCAAATGGCTAGCGGGAACAATGAGCAGTTCTTC. The encoded protein is CASSQMASGNNEQFF.